Listed below are T cell receptor beta chains from one sample, sequenced in a study of T cells in Graves' hyperthyroidism and ophthalmopathy. One entry per CDR3 protein, called by TCRdb with MiXCR from the multiplex PCR reads. The sample records approximately 370,000 distinct CDR3 sequences, approximately 15% being singletons. The sample was blood. These receptor sequences come from a young woman with Graves' hyperthyroidism. CDR3s include the opening cysteine and the closing phenylalanine or tryptophan. Fields, in order: J gene, clone size, D gene, V gene, CDR3 DNA, CDR3 protein. A D gene is named only where the DNA matches it firmly. Not all rows give a size; the values are once, few, many and, for expanded clones, a class.

J: TRBJ2-1
size: many
D: NA
V: TRBV11-2
DNA: TGTGCCAGCAGCTTAAGGGGGGGCGTTGAGCAGTTCTTC
CDR3: CASSLRGGVEQFF

J: TRBJ2-3
size: many
D: TRBD2
V: TRBV3-1
DNA: TGTGCCAGCAGCCAAGGTTGGAGCGGGAGGGCCGTTCGTGATACGCAGTATTTT
CDR3: CASSQGWSGRAVRDTQYF

J: TRBJ2-7
size: many
D: NA
V: TRBV7-9
DNA: TGTGCCAGCAGCTTGTCAGGGGAGGGCTACGAGCAGTACTTC
CDR3: CASSLSGEGYEQYF

J: TRBJ2-7
size: many
D: TRBD1
V: TRBV27
DNA: TGTGCCAGCAGCCCACCCTCGGGACAGGGGGTCTCCGAGCAGTACTTC
CDR3: CASSPPSGQGVSEQYF

J: TRBJ2-7
size: NA
D: NA
V: TRBV13
DNA: TGTGCCAGCAGCTTAATGAGGGAGCAGTACTTC
CDR3: CASSLMREQYF

J: TRBJ2-7
size: many
D: TRBD1
V: TRBV28
DNA: TGTGCCAGCAGTTTAATTCGGACAGGGGACTCCTACGAGCAGTACTTC
CDR3: CASSLIRTGDSYEQYF

J: TRBJ2-1
size: few
D: TRBD2
V: TRBV29-1
DNA: TGCAGCGTTGACGGACTAGCGGACTACAATGAGCAGTTCTTC
CDR3: CSVDGLADYNEQFF

J: TRBJ2-2
size: many
D: NA
V: TRBV28
DNA: TGTGCCAGCACTTCACAGCGGAATACCGGGGAGCTGTTTTTT
CDR3: CASTSQRNTGELFF

J: TRBJ2-7
size: NA
D: NA
V: TRBV10-1
DNA: TGCGCCAGCAGTGAGATCACTGGCGGGAAGCCGCACTTC
CDR3: CASSEITGGKPHF

J: TRBJ2-7
size: many
D: NA
V: TRBV28
DNA: TGTGCCAGCAGTTTAAAGGGACTTAGCTCCCTCTACGAGCAGTACTTC
CDR3: CASSLKGLSSLYEQYF

J: TRBJ2-1
size: few
D: TRBD2
V: TRBV20-1
DNA: TGCAGTGCCAGACTAGCCGGGAGGGTCAACAATGAGCAGTTCTTC
CDR3: CSARLAGRVNNEQFF

J: TRBJ1-6
size: many
D: NA
V: TRBV9
DNA: TGTGCCAGCAGCCCCCGGGACGTAGATAATTCACCCCTCCACTTT
CDR3: CASSPRDVDNSPLHF

J: TRBJ2-7
size: many
D: NA
V: TRBV28
DNA: TGTGCCAGCAGTGGCAGGGGGGGCTCCTACGAGCAGTACTTC
CDR3: CASSGRGGSYEQYF

J: TRBJ1-5
size: many
D: NA
V: TRBV3-1
DNA: TGTGCCAGCAGCCTCTCCGGGGCAGACTATCAGCCCCAGCATTTT
CDR3: CASSLSGADYQPQHF

J: TRBJ2-1
size: many
D: TRBD1
V: TRBV12-3/TRBV12-4
DNA: TGTGCCAGCAGCGGACAGGGGGCGGGTGAGCAGTTCTTC
CDR3: CASSGQGAGEQFF

J: TRBJ1-2
size: many
D: NA
V: TRBV6-5
DNA: TGTGCCAGCAGTTACTCGAGCGGGGCTGGCTACACCTTC
CDR3: CASSYSSGAGYTF

J: TRBJ1-3
size: few
D: NA
V: TRBV7-9
DNA: TGTGCCAGCAGCCCGACTTGGTCTGGAAACACCATATATTTT
CDR3: CASSPTWSGNTIYF

J: TRBJ2-1
size: NA
D: TRBD2
V: TRBV7-9
DNA: TGTGCCAGCAGCTCTCTAGCGGGAGATAAAAGCTACAATGAGCAGTTCTTC
CDR3: CASSSLAGDKSYNEQFF

J: TRBJ2-7
size: many
D: TRBD1
V: TRBV5-5
DNA: TGTGCCAGCTCCTACCGGGACAGGGGTACCCACGAGCAGTACTTC
CDR3: CASSYRDRGTHEQYF

J: TRBJ2-3
size: many
D: NA
V: TRBV27
DNA: TGTGCCAGCAGTAGGTGGGGGGTCCTCACAGATACGCAGTATTTT
CDR3: CASSRWGVLTDTQYF

J: TRBJ2-1
size: many
D: TRBD2
V: TRBV2
DNA: TGTGCCACAACCCGGGGACTAGCGGGAGGAAACAATGAGCAGTTCTTC
CDR3: CATTRGLAGGNNEQFF

J: TRBJ1-1
size: many
D: NA
V: TRBV7-8
DNA: TGTGCCAGCAGCCCCCGGGGGGCTGGGTACTCTGAAGCTTTCTTT
CDR3: CASSPRGAGYSEAFF

J: TRBJ2-7
size: few
D: TRBD1
V: TRBV28
DNA: TGTGCCAGCGTCCGGGACAGTTACTACGAGCAGTACTTC
CDR3: CASVRDSYYEQYF

J: TRBJ2-3
size: many
D: TRBD2
V: TRBV5-5
DNA: TGTGCCAGCAGCTTGGAGGGTAGCGGGAGCACAGATACGCAGTATTTT
CDR3: CASSLEGSGSTDTQYF

J: TRBJ2-7
size: few
D: NA
V: TRBV20-1
DNA: TGCAGTGGGTGGGGCAGTCCCTACGAGCAGTACTTC
CDR3: CSGWGSPYEQYF

J: TRBJ2-5
size: many
D: NA
V: TRBV9
DNA: TGTGCCAGCAGCGTGGGGCAGGCCCAAGAGACCCAGTACTTC
CDR3: CASSVGQAQETQYF

J: TRBJ2-1
size: few
D: NA
V: TRBV9
DNA: TGTGCCAGCAGCGTAGTCGGAGGGCCTATGGATGAGCAGTTCTTC
CDR3: CASSVVGGPMDEQFF

J: TRBJ2-7
size: many
D: NA
V: TRBV3-1
DNA: TGTGCCAGCAGCCGCCCGGGCCTCCGCAGCTCCTACGAGCAGTACTTC
CDR3: CASSRPGLRSSYEQYF

J: TRBJ2-5
size: many
D: NA
V: TRBV7-9
DNA: TGTGCCAGCAGCCCTTTCGCGGGGGAGACCCAGTACTTC
CDR3: CASSPFAGETQYF

J: TRBJ2-7
size: many
D: TRBD2
V: TRBV2
DNA: TGTGCCAGTAGAGGCGGGCGGGGACTATACGAGCAGTACTTC
CDR3: CASRGGRGLYEQYF

J: TRBJ2-3
size: many
D: TRBD2
V: TRBV3-1
DNA: TGTGCCAGCAGCCAGGCTAGCGGGAGTTTCACAGATACGCAGTATTTT
CDR3: CASSQASGSFTDTQYF

J: TRBJ2-2
size: many
D: TRBD1
V: TRBV20-1
DNA: TGCAGTGCTTCATGCCGGGACAGGGAATGCACCGGGGAGCTGTTTTTT
CDR3: CSASCRDRECTGELFF

J: TRBJ2-7
size: NA
D: TRBD2
V: TRBV4-2
DNA: TGTGCCAGCAGCCAAGTAACTAGCGGGAGGTTATCCTACGAGCAGTACTTC
CDR3: CASSQVTSGRLSYEQYF

J: TRBJ1-5
size: many
D: NA
V: TRBV20-1
DNA: TGCAGTGCTCTAAAGACCCCTCTGAGCAATCAGCCCCAGCATTTT
CDR3: CSALKTPLSNQPQHF

J: TRBJ2-2
size: many
D: NA
V: TRBV28
DNA: TGTGCCAGCAGAATAACCGGGGAGCTGTTTTTT
CDR3: CASRITGELFF

J: TRBJ1-5
size: NA
D: TRBD1
V: TRBV20-1
DNA: TGCAGTGCTAGAGACGCTCCACTACAGGGGTCCAATCAGCCCCAGCATTTT
CDR3: CSARDAPLQGSNQPQHF

J: TRBJ2-3
size: many
D: TRBD1
V: TRBV3-1
DNA: TGTGCCAGCAGCCTGGCGACAGGGCACACAGATACGCAGTATTTT
CDR3: CASSLATGHTDTQYF

J: TRBJ2-1
size: many
D: TRBD2
V: TRBV12-3/TRBV12-4
DNA: TGTGCCAGCACGCCGGGGGGACTACACAATGAGCAGTTCTTC
CDR3: CASTPGGLHNEQFF

J: TRBJ2-7
size: few
D: NA
V: TRBV25-1
DNA: TGTGCCAGCAGTGAACCCTCGGAATACGAGCAGTACTTC
CDR3: CASSEPSEYEQYF

J: TRBJ2-7
size: few
D: TRBD2
V: TRBV11-2
DNA: TGTGCCAGCAGCTCCCTAGTCGAGCGGGAGTTCTACGAGCAGTACTTC
CDR3: CASSSLVEREFYEQYF

J: TRBJ1-1
size: NA
D: TRBD1
V: TRBV25-1
DNA: TGTGCCAGCAGTGAATCCCGGACAGGGGAGAACACTGAAGCTTTCTTT
CDR3: CASSESRTGENTEAFF

J: TRBJ2-5
size: few
D: TRBD2
V: TRBV14
DNA: TGTGCCAGCAGCCAGATGACTAGCATCCAAGAGACCCAGTACTTC
CDR3: CASSQMTSIQETQYF

J: TRBJ2-2
size: once
D: TRBD1
V: TRBV25-1
DNA: TGTGCCAGCAGCCAGACAGGGTTGAACACCGGGGAGCTGTTTTTT
CDR3: CASSQTGLNTGELFF

J: TRBJ2-7
size: NA
D: NA
V: TRBV6-1
DNA: TGTGCCAGCTTTAAACCGGCTAGCTACGAGCAGTACTTC
CDR3: CASFKPASYEQYF

J: TRBJ2-2
size: many
D: NA
V: TRBV5-1
DNA: TGCGCCAGCAGCTTGTCGGCCTCGTGGGGGAACACCGGGGAGCTGTTTTTT
CDR3: CASSLSASWGNTGELFF

J: TRBJ2-3
size: few
D: NA
V: TRBV19
DNA: TGTGCCAGTAGTACAGGACCCACAGATACGCAGTATTTT
CDR3: CASSTGPTDTQYF

J: TRBJ2-7
size: NA
D: TRBD1
V: TRBV5-1
DNA: TGCGCCAGCAGCGCCCGACCGGGACAGGAAGGGGAGCAGTACTTC
CDR3: CASSARPGQEGEQYF

J: TRBJ2-6
size: many
D: NA
V: TRBV24-1
DNA: TGTGCCACCAGTGACCCAGGGACTTCTGGGGCCAACGTCCTGACTTTC
CDR3: CATSDPGTSGANVLTF

J: TRBJ2-7
size: many
D: NA
V: TRBV29-1
DNA: TGCAGCGTTGTTGGCGGTGTAACCTACGAGCAGTACTTC
CDR3: CSVVGGVTYEQYF

J: TRBJ2-7
size: many
D: TRBD2
V: TRBV7-9
DNA: TGTGCCAGCGGGCGAGCGGGAGTGTCCGAGCAGTACTTC
CDR3: CASGRAGVSEQYF

J: TRBJ2-4
size: NA
D: TRBD1
V: TRBV20-1
DNA: TGCAGTGCCCCGGGGCCGAGACAGGGGGATTTGAACATTCAGTACTTC
CDR3: CSAPGPRQGDLNIQYF

J: TRBJ2-1
size: many
D: TRBD2
V: TRBV11-2
DNA: TGTGCCAGTAGGTCACTAGCGGGAGCTGGCAATGAGCAGTTCTTC
CDR3: CASRSLAGAGNEQFF

J: TRBJ2-4
size: NA
D: NA
V: TRBV28
DNA: TGTGCCAGCAGTTTATTAGGAGGGCGAAAGGTCAAAAACATTCAGTACTTC
CDR3: CASSLLGGRKVKNIQYF

J: TRBJ1-2
size: few
D: TRBD1
V: TRBV5-8
DNA: TGTGCCAGCAGCTCAACAGGGGCCTCGGGGGGCTACACCTTC
CDR3: CASSSTGASGGYTF

J: TRBJ2-7
size: few
D: NA
V: TRBV6-1
DNA: TGTGCCAGCAGCAAAGAGGGGGGAGGCTACGAGCAGTACTTC
CDR3: CASSKEGGGYEQYF

J: TRBJ2-1
size: NA
D: NA
V: TRBV4-2
DNA: TGTGCCAGCAGCCTTTCCCTAGCCCTCCCCTCCAATGAGCAGTTCTTC
CDR3: CASSLSLALPSNEQFF

J: TRBJ2-7
size: NA
D: TRBD1
V: TRBV6-2/TRBV6-3
DNA: TGTGCCTGCACCGGGGAGACAGGGGAGCAGTACTTC
CDR3: CACTGETGEQYF

J: TRBJ2-7
size: few
D: NA
V: TRBV19
DNA: TGTGCCAGTAGCGATACGCCCAGAGTCGAGCAGTACTTC
CDR3: CASSDTPRVEQYF

J: TRBJ2-2
size: NA
D: NA
V: TRBV12-3/TRBV12-4
DNA: TGTGCCAGCAGCCCCAGGGGCGCAGGTGCTGTGAACACCGGGGAGCTGTTTTTT
CDR3: CASSPRGAGAVNTGELFF